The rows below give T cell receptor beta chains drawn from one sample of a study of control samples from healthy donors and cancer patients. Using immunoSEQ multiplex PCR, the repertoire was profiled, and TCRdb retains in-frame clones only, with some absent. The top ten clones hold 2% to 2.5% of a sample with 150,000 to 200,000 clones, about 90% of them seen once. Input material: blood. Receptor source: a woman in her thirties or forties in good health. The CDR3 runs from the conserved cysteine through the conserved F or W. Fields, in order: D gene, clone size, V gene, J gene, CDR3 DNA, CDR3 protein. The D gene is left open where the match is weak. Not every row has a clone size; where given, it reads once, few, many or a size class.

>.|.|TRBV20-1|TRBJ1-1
TGCAGTGCTAGATCGCCCGCTGAAGCTTTCTTT
CSARSPAEAFF
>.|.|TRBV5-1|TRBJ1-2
TGCGCCAGCAGCCCCGGGACCAACTATGGCTACACCTTC
CASSPGTNYGYTF
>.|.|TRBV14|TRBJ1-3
TGTGCCAGCAGCCAAGATCTCTCTGGAAACACCATATATTTT
CASSQDLSGNTIYF
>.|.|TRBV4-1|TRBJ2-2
TGCGCCAGCAGCCACCGCACAGATAATACCGGGGAGCTGTTTTTT
CASSHRTDNTGELFF
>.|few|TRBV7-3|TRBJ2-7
TGTGCCAGCAGCACACCCCCCGGGACCCCAGCCTTCGAGCAGTACTTC
CASSTPPGTPAFEQYF
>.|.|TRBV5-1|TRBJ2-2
TGCGCCAGCAGCCCTTCCCCGGACAGACATAACACCGGGGAGCTGTTTTTT
CASSPSPDRHNTGELFF
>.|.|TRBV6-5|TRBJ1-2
TGTGCCAGCAGAAGCACAGCTGGCTACACCTTC
CASRSTAGYTF
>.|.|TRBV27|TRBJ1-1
TGTGCCAGCAGCGAGTTCCTGACAGCGAACACTGAAGCTTTCTTT
CASSEFLTANTEAFF
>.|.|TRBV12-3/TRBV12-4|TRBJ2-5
TGTGCCAGCACCAGGGGAATCCAAGAGACCCAGTACTTC
CASTRGIQETQYF
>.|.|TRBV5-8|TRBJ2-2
TGTGCCAGCAGCTTGGGTGGCGACACCGGGGAGCTGTTTTTT
CASSLGGDTGELFF
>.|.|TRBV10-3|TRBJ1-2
TGTGCCAACATGGACTTTTCTAACTATGGCTACACCTTC
CANMDFSNYGYTF
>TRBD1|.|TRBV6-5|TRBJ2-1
TGTGCCAGCACCGGGACAGGGGCCTACAATGAGCAGTTCTTC
CASTGTGAYNEQFF
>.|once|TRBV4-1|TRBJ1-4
TGCGCCAGCCGAGGCCTGAGGGAAGAAAAACTGTTTTTT
CASRGLREEKLFF
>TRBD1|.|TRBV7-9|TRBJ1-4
TGTGCCAGCAGCTTACTCCCGGGACAGGGGGCGGAGAATGAAAAACTGTTTTTT
CASSLLPGQGAENEKLFF
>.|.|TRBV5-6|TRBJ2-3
TGTGCCAGCAGCTTTAGTCGGGCTTACACAGATACGCAGTATTTT
CASSFSRAYTDTQYF
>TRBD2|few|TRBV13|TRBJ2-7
TGTGCCAGCAGCTTAGCGGTAGGGAGACTAGCTGGAGGGGTCCTCAAATCCGCCGAGCAGTACTTC
CASSLAVGRLAGGVLKSAEQYF
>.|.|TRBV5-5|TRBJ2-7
TGTGCCCCTAGCTTGAATACAGGAATTCCGGGGGAGCAGTACTTC
CAPSLNTGIPGEQYF
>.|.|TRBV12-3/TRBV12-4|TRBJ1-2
TGTGCCAGCAGTTTAGGTAAAGGCTATGGCTACACCTTC
CASSLGKGYGYTF
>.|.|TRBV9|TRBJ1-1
TGTGCCAGCAGCCCCCAACAGGGGAACACTGAAGCTTTCTTT
CASSPQQGNTEAFF
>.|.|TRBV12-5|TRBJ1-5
TGTGCTAGTGGACTCGGACAGATCAGCAATCAGCCCCAGCATTTT
CASGLGQISNQPQHF
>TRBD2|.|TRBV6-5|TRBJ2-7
TGTGCCAGCAGTTATGAGGCGGGGGGGTACGAGCAGTACTTC
CASSYEAGGYEQYF
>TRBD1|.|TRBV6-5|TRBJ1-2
TGTGCCAGCAGACTGAACAGGGGTAGTTGGGGCTACACCTTC
CASRLNRGSWGYTF
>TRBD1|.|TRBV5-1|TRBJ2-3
TGCGCCAGCAGCTTAACAGGGGAGCCAGATACGCAGTATTTT
CASSLTGEPDTQYF
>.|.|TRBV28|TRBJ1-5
TGTGCCAGCAGTTTAGGCAGCAATCAGCCCCAGCATTTT
CASSLGSNQPQHF
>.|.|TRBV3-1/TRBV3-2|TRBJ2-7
TGTGCCAGCAGCCCGGACCAATGGACCTACGAGCAGTACTTC
CASSPDQWTYEQYF
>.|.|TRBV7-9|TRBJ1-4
TGTGCCAGCAGCGCCCCGAATGAAAAACTGTTTTTT
CASSAPNEKLFF
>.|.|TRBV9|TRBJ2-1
TGTGCCAGCGGGGACAGGACTAGTTTCAATGAGCAGTTCTTC
CASGDRTSFNEQFF
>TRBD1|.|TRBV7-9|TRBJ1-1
TGTGCCAGCAGCCAGGACAGGGGTGCTGAAGCTTTCTTT
CASSQDRGAEAFF
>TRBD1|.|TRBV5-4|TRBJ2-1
TGTGCCAGCAGCTTGGGACAGGGCCTCTACAATGAGCAGTTCTTC
CASSLGQGLYNEQFF
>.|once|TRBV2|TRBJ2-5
TGTGCCAGCAGGGTCCAAGAGACCCAGTACTTC
CASRVQETQYF
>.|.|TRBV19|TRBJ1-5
TGTGCCAGTAGTTGGGGCCTGTACAGGGATGGCAATCAGCCCCAGCATTTT
CASSWGLYRDGNQPQHF
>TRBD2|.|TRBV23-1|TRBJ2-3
TGCGCCCAAGGGAGGGTGGCAGATACGCAGTATTTT
CAQGRVADTQYF
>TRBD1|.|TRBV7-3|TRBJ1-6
TGTGCCAGCAGCTTAGGGACACAGGGGGCCGGATCACCCCTCCACTTT
CASSLGTQGAGSPLHF
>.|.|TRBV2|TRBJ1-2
TGTGCCAGCAGGGCTCGGGAAAGTTCCTATGGCTACACCTTC
CASRARESSYGYTF
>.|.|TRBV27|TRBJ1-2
TGTGCCAGCAGTACCATAGGAGCTAACTATGGCTACACCTTC
CASSTIGANYGYTF
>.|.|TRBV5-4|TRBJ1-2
TGTGCCAGCAGCTTGACCCTAGGCGGCGCGGATGGCTACACCTTC
CASSLTLGGADGYTF
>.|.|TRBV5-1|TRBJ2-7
TGCGCCAGTCGGAGGGACACCGAGGACGAGCAGTACTTC
CASRRDTEDEQYF
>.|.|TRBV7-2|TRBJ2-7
TGTGCCAGCAGCTTACAGGGGTACGAGCAGTACTTC
CASSLQGYEQYF
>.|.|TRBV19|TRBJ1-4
TGTGCCACCACGACAGGTCAGGGGATTGTAAAACTGTTTTTT
CATTTGQGIVKLFF
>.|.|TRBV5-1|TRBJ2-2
TGCGCCAGCAGTAGAGGGGGGCCGAACACCGGGGAGCTGTTTTTT
CASSRGGPNTGELFF
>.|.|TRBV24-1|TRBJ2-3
TGTGCCACCAGTGATGCAGGGGAAAGCACAGATACGCAGTATTTT
CATSDAGESTDTQYF
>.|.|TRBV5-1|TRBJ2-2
TGCGCCAGCAGCTTGGTACCCGATTGGGACACCGGGGAGCTGTTTTTT
CASSLVPDWDTGELFF
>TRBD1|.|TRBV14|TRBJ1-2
TGTGCCAGCAGCCCAGGGACAGCCTATGGCTACACCTTC
CASSPGTAYGYTF
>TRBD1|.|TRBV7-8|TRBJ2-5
TGTGCCAGCGGCACAGGGGGCTGGAGGGAGACCCAGTACTTC
CASGTGGWRETQYF
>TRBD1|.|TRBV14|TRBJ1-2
TGTGCCAGCAGCCAACTCCCGGGACAGGAGTCTAACTATGGCTACACCTTC
CASSQLPGQESNYGYTF
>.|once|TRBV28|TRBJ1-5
TGTGCCAGCAGTTTAGGAGGGGGAGGGCAGCCCCAGCATTTT
CASSLGGGGQPQHF
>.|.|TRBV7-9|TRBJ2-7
TGTGCCAGCAGCTTACGATCCTACGAGCAGTACTTC
CASSLRSYEQYF
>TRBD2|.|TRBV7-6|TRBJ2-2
TGTGCCAGCAGCTTATCTAGCGGGGGGTTCGGGGCACCCGGGGAGCTGTTTTTT
CASSLSSGGFGAPGELFF
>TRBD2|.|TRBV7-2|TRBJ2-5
TGTGCCAGCAGCTTCGGGGGGGCTTGGGAGACCCAGTACTTC
CASSFGGAWETQYF
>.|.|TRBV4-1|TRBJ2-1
TGCGCCAGCAGTCTAAGTAAGACTTACAGCTCCTACAATGAGCAGTTCTTC
CASSLSKTYSSYNEQFF
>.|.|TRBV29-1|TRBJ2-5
TGCAGCGTTGATGGCAGGGGGGAACAAGAGACCCAGTACTTC
CSVDGRGEQETQYF
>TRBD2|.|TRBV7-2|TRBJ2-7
TGTGCCAGCAGCCCCCGGCGGGGGGGCTTTTCCGAGCAGTACTTC
CASSPRRGGFSEQYF
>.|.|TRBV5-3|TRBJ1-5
TGTGCCAGAAGCTTGTCCCACAGCCAACAGCCCCAGCATTTT
CARSLSHSQQPQHF